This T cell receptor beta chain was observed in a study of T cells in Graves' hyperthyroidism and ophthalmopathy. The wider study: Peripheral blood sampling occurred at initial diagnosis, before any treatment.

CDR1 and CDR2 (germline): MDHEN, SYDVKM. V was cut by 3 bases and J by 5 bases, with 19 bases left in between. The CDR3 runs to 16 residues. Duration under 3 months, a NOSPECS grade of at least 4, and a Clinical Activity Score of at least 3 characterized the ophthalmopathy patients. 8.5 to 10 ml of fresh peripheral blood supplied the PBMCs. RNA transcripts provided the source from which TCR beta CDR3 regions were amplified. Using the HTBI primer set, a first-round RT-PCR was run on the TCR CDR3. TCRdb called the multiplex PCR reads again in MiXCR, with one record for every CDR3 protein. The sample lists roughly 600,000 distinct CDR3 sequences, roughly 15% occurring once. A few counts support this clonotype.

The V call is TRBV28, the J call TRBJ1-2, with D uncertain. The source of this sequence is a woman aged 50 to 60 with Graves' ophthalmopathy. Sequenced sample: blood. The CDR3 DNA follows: TGTGCCAGCAGTTTTATTCCAGACATCGGCTTATATGGCTACACCTTC. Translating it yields CASSFIPDIGLYGYTF.